The TCR beta chain under discussion was sequenced for a study of beta chain features in type 1 diabetes. Study observations and caveats: Type 1 diabetes patients showed a moderate but significant shortening of TCRB CDR3s in all four CD4+ subsets. The study notes PCR might favor shorter templates equally in patients and controls.

This clone was picked up one time. Its antigen is not known. As every portion of the isolated RNA was reverse transcribed, the sequencing read expressed TCRB transcripts. An average of about 3.57 million reads was obtained for naive, central memory and regulatory T cell samples. Some clones are missing from TCRdb's copy, which holds only in-frame ones; the method was immunoSEQ multiplex PCR. This sample has fewer than 350,000 clones, with approximately 15% found just once. Per germline, CDR1 LNHDA and CDR2 SQIVND (reference sequence). V lost 1 base to trimming and J lost 3 bases; unmatched junction nucleotides: 2. The CDR3 runs to 16 residues. Populations isolated by sorting all had purity greater than 95%.

This chain joins TRBV19 and TRBJ2-1, with 11 nucleotides matching TRBD2. The source material was naive CD4+ T cells from blood. This clonotype originated in a man between 18 and 29 years old with type 1 diabetes. In DNA form, the CDR3 reads TGTGCCAGTAGTATAGTAGGACTAGCGGGCTACAATGAGCAGTTCTTC. Translated: CASSIVGLAGYNEQFF.